Following are 30 T cell receptor beta chains from one sample sequenced in a study of blood T cells in healthy people across ages. Primed by a sample-barcoded 5' primer and a J-beta primer mix, a second PCR proceeded for about 6 to 12 cycles. One entry per CDR3 protein results from TCRdb running MiXCR on the 5' RACE reads. The sample carries 800,000 to 950,000 distinct CDR3 sequences, roughly 29% recorded once. In addition, the sample was reused for a study of T cells of mothers and their children.

Material for sequencing was blood. The source is a woman in her thirties or forties in good health.

This chain joins TRBV12-3 or TRBV12-4 and TRBJ1-2; TRBD1 might be the D (6 bases). This CDR3 spans 12 amino acids. Trimming pared 4 bases from V and 12 bases from J, leaving 15 bases between. CDR3 bases: TGTGCCAGCAGTTCGCCGGGGGCGCCCAACACCTTC. Its protein is CASSSPGAPNTF.

The V and J genes are TRBV12-3 or TRBV12-4 and TRBJ1-5; D is uncertain. CDR3 size: 14 residues. V lost 6 bases and J lost 3, with 12 bases in between. CDR3 region: CASRASWDNQPQHF. DNA for the CDR3: TGTGCCAGCAGGGCGTCTTGGGACAATCAGCCCCAGCATTTT.

The J gene is TRBJ2-5, the V gene TRBV20-1; D uncertain. Trimming removed 3 bases at V and 2 bases at J, with 10 bases between. This CDR3 is built from 13 residues. From germline, CDR1 is DFQATT and CDR2 SNEGSKA (reference sequence). The CDR3: CSASPGVQETQYF. The CDR3, as DNA: TGCAGTGCTAGCCCAGGTGTGCAAGAGACCCAGTACTTC.

In this sample, this clonotype turned up once. A read error is possible here, since a much larger clone lies one base away. V and J are TRBV12-3 or TRBV12-4 and TRBJ2-5; D is unresolved. The germline V and J ends were trimmed by 2 bases and 5 bases, with 9 bases remaining between them. This CDR3 comprises 13 residues. Written as DNA, the CDR3 is TGTGCCAGCAGTTTACCAGCAGCGGAGACCCAGTACTTC. Translated: CASSLPAAETQYF.

This clonotype has a count of ten or more. V gene TRBV15 combines with J gene TRBJ2-1; D is undetermined. This CDR3 spans 17 amino acids. CDR1 is LNHNV and CDR2 is YYDKDF in the germline V gene (reference sequence). The germline V and J ends were trimmed by 3 bases and 11 bases, with 26 bases remaining between them. Here the CDR3 DNA reads TGTGCCACCAGCAGCGAACCATCTTGGACCGGTACATTAAAGCAGTTCTTC. Translation gives CATSSEPSWTGTLKQFF.

The V call is TRBV7-9, the J call TRBJ2-4; 10 bases agree with TRBD1. The V and J ends lost 0 bases and 13 bases, in that order; junction bases with no gene match: 3. The germline gives CDR1 SEHNR, CDR2 FQNEAQ (reference sequence). This CDR3 contains 13 residues. CDR3 protein: CASSLATGGKQYF. CDR3 nucleotides: TGTGCCAGCAGCTTAGCGACAGGGGGCAAGCAGTACTTC.

This clonotype was counted only a few times. Its ends do not fully match the called genes, so a read error is possible. The genes are TRBV29-1 and TRBJ2-5; the D gene is possibly TRBD2 (6 bases). The CDR3 runs 15 residues. Germline assignment: CDR1 SQVTM and CDR2 ANQGSEA. The CDR3 reads CSVEVWTHRRETRYF. As DNA, the CDR3 is TGCAGCGTTGAAGTCTGGACCCACCGCCGGGAGACCCGGTACTTC. Full variable domain (outside the CDR3, taken from reference TRBV29-1 and TRBJ2-5): SAVISQKPSRDICQRGTSLTIQCQVDSQVTMMFWYRQQPGQSLTLIATANQGSEATYESGFVIDKFPISRPNLTFSTLTVSNMSPEDSSIYLCSVEVWTHRRETRYFGPGTRLLVL.

Many counts were recorded for this clonotype. This chain links TRBV29-1 with TRBJ2-5; the match to TRBD1 covers 8 bases. V lost 3 bases, J lost 5 bases, and 2 bases stayed unmatched. Germline CDR1 reads SQVTM; CDR2 reads ANQGSEA. The CDR3 consists of 12 residues. The CDR3 here is CSVDGQGETQYF. The CDR3 nucleotides read TGCAGCGTTGATGGACAGGGCGAGACCCAGTACTTC.

This clonotype turned up a few times. The rearrangement joins TRBV20-1 to TRBJ1-5; 9 bases map to TRBD1. The CDR3 has 17 amino acids. The germline V gene has CDR1 DFQATT and CDR2 SNEGSKA (reference sequence). V shed 5 bases, J shed 0 bases, and the junction held 11 bases outside the gene matches. CDR3 DNA sequence: TGCAGTGCTCCAGGCGGACAGGGGATTTATAGCAATCAGCCCCAGCATTTT. Encoded protein: CSAPGGQGIYSNQPQHF.

Of note for this clonotype: An end of the junction does not agree with germline; a read error may underlie this. The J gene is TRBJ2-7, the V gene TRBV6-1; D gene unclear. Germline V gene data show CDR1 as MNHNS and CDR2 as SASEGT. The CDR3 consists of 14 residues. In DNA form, the CDR3 reads TGTACCAGCAGTGATGGTCGGTCTACCTACGAGCAGTACTTC. It translates to CTSSDGRSTYEQYF.

The chain couples TRBV2 to TRBJ2-7, with TRBD2 identical over 8 bases. The CDR3 extends over 12 amino acids. V shed 6 bases, J shed 3 bases, and the junction held 1 base outside the gene matches. The germline CDR1 and CDR2 sequences are SNHLY and FYNNEI. The chain's CDR3 is CASRRGVYEQYF. The DNA of the CDR3 is TGTGCCAGCAGGCGGGGGGTCTACGAGCAGTACTTC.

J is TRBJ1-2 and V is TRBV5-1, with D maybe TRBD1 (5 bases). Germline-derived CDR1 and CDR2 are SGHRS and YFSETQ. The CDR3 has 14 amino acids. V lost 1 base and J lost 3, with 10 bases in between. The chain's CDR3 is CASSLTTGDYGYTF. Here the CDR3 DNA reads TGCGCCAGCAGCTTGACAACAGGAGACTATGGCTACACCTTC.

This clonotype turned up a few times. A single base separates this from a much larger clone, so it may be a read error. This rearrangement joins TRBV20-1 to TRBJ2-3; TRBD1 matches 7 bases. The CDR3 is 14 amino acids. Germline V CDR1 and CDR2: DFQATT, SNEGSKA (reference sequence). The V segment lost 5 bases and the J segment 4 bases; nucleotides outside the gene matches: 9. This chain's CDR3 is CSAPNRGDADTQYF. The CDR3, as DNA: TGCAGTGCTCCCAACAGGGGTGATGCAGATACGCAGTATTTT.

The sample holds a few counts of this clonotype. The chain has TRBV5-1 and TRBJ1-1; D is unclear. Germline V gene sequence: CDR1 SGHRS, CDR2 YFSETQ. V lost 0 bases to trimming and J lost 0 bases, with 12 bases between them. This CDR3 is 16 amino acids long. In DNA, the CDR3 is TGCGCCAGCAGCTTGGATCCGCAGGCGGTGAACACTGAAGCTTTCTTT. It yields the protein CASSLDPQAVNTEAFF.

Ten or more counts support this clonotype. V usage is TRBV18 and J usage is TRBJ2-1; D unresolved. In germline, CDR1 is KGHSH, CDR2 LQKENI. The V end lost 4 bases, the J end lost 14 bases, and 21 bases lay between the germline ends. This CDR3 spans 14 amino acids. The CDR3 nucleotides read TGTGCCAGCTCACTATTATTATTGACGGATAGTAAGTTCTTC. This gives the protein CASSLLLLTDSKFF.

The V gene is TRBV28, the J gene TRBJ1-3, with 9 bases identical to TRBD1. Trimming at V came to 6 bases and at J to 3 bases, leaving 3 bases not matched to a gene. The CDR3 covers 14 residues. The germline V gene encodes CDR1 MDHEN and CDR2 SYDVKM. The CDR3 DNA sequence: TGTGCCAGCAGAGACAGGGGGTATGGAAACACCATATATTTT. Its translation is CASRDRGYGNTIYF.

Many counts were recorded for this clonotype. This chain connects TRBV2 to TRBJ2-7; 11 bases fit TRBD2. From germline, CDR1 is SNHLY and CDR2 FYNNEI. V shed 8 bases and J 0 bases; nucleotides not matched to a gene: 3. The CDR3 is 14 residues long. The DNA for the CDR3 is TGTGCCAGCCAGGGACTAGCGGTCTCCTACGAGCAGTACTTC. Translating it yields CASQGLAVSYEQYF.

This clonotype has more than one count but fewer than ten. One junction end disagrees with the germline gene, perhaps due to a read error. The rearrangement uses TRBV20-1 and TRBJ2-7; D gene ambiguous. The CDR3 extends over 12 amino acids. Germline-derived CDR1 and CDR2 are DFQATT and SNEGSKA (reference sequence). The DNA of the CDR3 is TGCGGTGCTAGAGAAGGGCGACCCGAGCAGTACTTC. Amino acid sequence: CGAREGRPEQYF.

The CDR3 sequence: CASSSDRPYNEQYF. The CDR3 nucleotides read TGTGCCAGCAGTTCGGACAGGCCTTACAATGAGCAGTACTTC. This chain uses TRBV28 with TRBJ2-5; 7 bases are shared with TRBD1. The J segment lost 11 bases and the V segment lost 4 bases, leaving 13 bases of the junction unmatched. CDR3 length: 14 residues. Germline assignment: CDR1 MDHEN and CDR2 SYDVKM.

Concerning this clonotype itself: The junction shows a germline mismatch at one end, possibly a read error. The CDR3 is CVSSEWGGQTAKLFF. The DNA for the CDR3 is TGTGTCAGCAGTGAATGGGGGGGACAAACGGCGAAACTGTTTTTT. The J gene is TRBJ1-4, the V gene TRBV2; D might be TRBD1 (6 bases). Germline V gene data show CDR1 as SNHLY and CDR2 as FYNNEI. The CDR3 sequence is 15 residues long.

A few counts support this clonotype. The chain couples TRBV20-1 to TRBJ2-3, with 13 bases matching TRBD2. The trim removed 1 base at V and 6 bases at J, leaving 1 base unmatched. This CDR3 has 14 amino acids. Per the germline V gene, CDR1 is DFQATT and CDR2 is SNEGSKA (reference sequence). The CDR3 protein is CSARGGLAGDTQYF. The CDR3 coding sequence is TGCAGTGCTAGAGGGGGACTAGCGGGGGATACGCAGTATTTT.

The V call is TRBV28, the J call TRBJ1-1; possibly TRBD1 for D (6 bases). The CDR3 totals 14 residues. CDR1 MDHEN and CDR2 SYDVKM come from the germline V gene. V lost 7 bases to trimming and J lost 1 base, with 13 bases between them. The CDR3 spells CASTPSTGNTEAFF. Written as DNA, the CDR3 is TGTGCCAGCACCCCCTCGACAGGGAACACTGAAGCTTTCTTT.

This clonotype was seen ten or more times. V and J are TRBV5-1 and TRBJ2-1; 11 positions match TRBD2. V lost 4 bases and J lost 0; bases outside the gene matches: 6. The length of the CDR3 is 17 residues. Germline lookup yields CDR1 SGHRS and CDR2 YFSETQ. CDR3 in amino acids: CASSGTSGGSSYNEQFF. CDR3 nucleotides: TGCGCCAGCAGCGGGACTAGCGGTGGGAGCTCCTACAATGAGCAGTTCTTC.

The CDR3 loop is CATSRAGTGERKLFF. DNA of the CDR3: TGTGCCACCAGCAGGGCCGGGACAGGGGAAAGAAAACTGTTTTTT. The chain combines TRBV15 with TRBJ1-4; 10 nucleotides agree with TRBD1. The CDR3 covers 15 residues. Germline trimming cut 3 bases from V and 10 bases from J; bases unmatched to any gene: 8. CDR1 and CDR2 from the germline V gene are LNHNV and YYDKDF (reference sequence).

Details on this clonotype: Its ends do not fully match the called genes, so a read error is possible. The chain combines TRBV7-7 with TRBJ2-6, with a weak D call TRBD2 (6 bases). The CDR3 has 15 amino acids. Germline CDR1 and CDR2: SSHAT and FNYEAQ (reference sequence). The CDR3 coding sequence is TGTGCTAGCAGCCCCGGGCGGGATGGGGCCAACGTCCTGACTTTC. Protein product: CASSPGRDGANVLTF. Using reference TRBV7-7 and TRBJ2-6 for the parts outside the CDR3, the full variable domain is GAGVSQSPRYKVTKRGQDVTLRCDPISSHATLYWYQQALGQGPEFLTYFNYEAQPDKSGLPSDRFSAERPEGSISTLTIQRTEQRDSAMYRCASSPGRDGANVLTFGAGSRLTVL.

This clonotype occurred many times. V gene TRBV9 combines with J gene TRBJ2-7, with D tentatively TRBD2 (5 bases). CDR3 size: 14 residues. The germline gives CDR1 SGDLS, CDR2 YYNGEE. The V and J ends lost 2 bases and 0 bases respectively, with 9 bases between them. In DNA, the CDR3 is TGTGCCAGCAGCGTTTCCGGGAACTCCTACGAGCAGTACTTC. Amino acids: CASSVSGNSYEQYF.

The V gene is TRBV28, the J gene TRBJ2-1; perhaps D is TRBD1 or TRBD2 (5 bases each). The CDR3 length is 11 residues. Germline loops: CDR1 MDHEN, CDR2 SYDVKM. Between the trimmed V and J ends, which lost 1 base and 12 bases, there was a span of 7 bases. CDR3 in amino acids: CASSLYGGQFF. CDR3 coding DNA: TGTGCCAGCAGTTTATATGGGGGGCAGTTCTTC.

This clonotype has a count of ten or more. The V and J genes are TRBV7-3 and TRBJ1-2; D perhaps matches TRBD1 (5 bases). CDR3 length equals 15 residues. CDR1 SGHTA and CDR2 FQGTGA come from the germline V gene. V was shortened by 0 bases and J by 8 bases, with 16 bases between the two germline ends. CDR3 sequence reads: CASSLTAGSVFGYTF. CDR3 sequence (DNA): TGTGCCAGCAGCTTAACAGCAGGGTCGGTCTTCGGCTACACCTTC.

This clonotype has at least ten counts. The chain carries TRBV12-3 or TRBV12-4 and TRBJ2-1; either TRBD1 or TRBD2 may supply D (5 bases each). The CDR3 length is 13 residues. V was pared by 6 bases and J by 3 bases, with 9 bases between. This chain's CDR3 is CASSRDGYNEQFF. DNA of the CDR3: TGTGCCAGCAGCCGGGACGGCTACAATGAGCAGTTCTTC.

The CDR3 DNA sequence: TGTGCCAGCAGCCACGGACGGGCGGATTCACCCCTCCACTTT. Its translation is CASSHGRADSPLHF. The rearrangement joins TRBV7-9 to TRBJ1-6; D ambiguous. V was cut by 5 bases and J by 8 bases, with 13 bases left in between. The CDR3 has 14 amino acids. Germline CDR1 is SEHNR and CDR2 is FQNEAQ (reference sequence).